The 6 T cell receptor beta chains below were found in one sample sequenced in a study of blood T cell repertoires in COVID-19. Generated by immunoSEQ multiplex PCR, the TCRdb table keeps only in-frame clones and is missing some. The data contain just over 150,000 clones, 80% to 90% of them singletons. The sequenced sample was peripheral blood. These receptor sequences come from a middle-aged woman with acute or convalescent COVID-19.

This clone appeared a few times. The chain is built from TRBV4-2 and TRBJ1-1; possible D gene TRBD1, 6 bases. V was trimmed by 7 bases and J by 4 bases, leaving 13 bases between them. This CDR3 comprises 13 residues. Germline CDR1 is LGHNA and CDR2 is YNFKEQ. The chain's CDR3 is CASTLGGATEAFF. As DNA, the CDR3 is TGTGCCAGCACCCTGGGGGGGGCCACTGAAGCTTTCTTT.

The chain uses TRBV7-9 and TRBJ2-2; TRBD2 agrees at 8 bases. V shed 8 bases and J 3 bases; nucleotides not matched to a gene: 5. The CDR3 is 14 residues long. Germline V gives CDR1 SEHNR, CDR2 FQNEAQ (reference sequence). CDR3 amino acids: CASASREDTGELFF. CDR3 sequence (DNA): TGTGCCAGCGCCTCGCGGGAGGACACCGGGGAGCTGTTTTTT.

The chain carries TRBV10-3 and TRBJ1-4; the match to TRBD1 covers 9 bases. Germline values: CDR1 ENHRY, CDR2 SYGVKD. J lost 7 bases, V lost 8 bases, and 8 bases had no gene match. CDR3 length equals 14 residues. The CDR3 DNA reads TGTGCCATCTCACAGACAGGGGGGAGTGAAAAACTGTTTTTT. It is translated as CAISQTGGSEKLFF.

The gene calls are TRBV5-1 and TRBJ2-7, with D maybe TRBD1 (6 bases). Germline-derived CDR1 and CDR2 are SGHRS and YFSETQ. The V end lost 4 bases, the J end lost 1 base, and 15 bases lay between the germline ends. The length of the CDR3 is 15 residues. CDR3 in DNA: TGCGCCAGCAGCAACGTGGACAGTTTATCCTACGAGCAGTACTTC. This gives the protein CASSNVDSLSYEQYF.

This chain links TRBV3-1 (or the pseudogene TRBV3-2) with TRBJ2-3, with 9 bases matching TRBD2. Germline-derived CDR1 and CDR2 are LGHDT and YNNKEL (reference sequence). CDR3 length equals 16 residues. With V trimmed by 2 bases and J by 4 bases, 7 bases remained unmatched. The chain's CDR3 is CASSQRRGGLSDTQYF. The CDR3 DNA sequence: TGTGCCAGCAGCCAAAGGCGGGGGGGCCTGTCAGATACGCAGTATTTT.

V usage is TRBV10-3 and J usage is TRBJ1-5, with D tentatively TRBD1 (6 bases). The V end was cut by 11 bases, the J end by 5 bases, with 16 bases between. Looked up from germline, CDR1 is ENHRY and CDR2 is SYGVKD. The CDR3 totals 13 residues. The CDR3 DNA sequence: TGTGCCGCCGGAGAGGGGGTGGATCAGCCCCAGCATTTT. The encoded protein is CAAGEGVDQPQHF.